This T cell receptor (beta chain) appears in the sequencing data of a study of blood T cell repertoires in COVID-19. Overall study context: Nucleic acid was either cDNA or gDNA, and it came from T cells, B-cell-depleted T cells, or PBMCs.

In the authors' methods: For nucleated cells, counts were estimated from reference gene primer amplification. The assay was immunoSEQ multiplex PCR, and TCRdb's table has in-frame clones only and misses some. V, J and clone size reflect that table, while D and trimming were determined from the DNA. The sample yields roughly 160,000 clones, 82% seen once. V lost 8 bases, J lost 8 bases, and 7 bases stayed unmatched. The CDR3 length is 13 residues. Germline V CDR1 and CDR2: SGHTA, FQGNSA. J is TRBJ1-2 and V is TRBV7-2; 11 positions match TRBD1. This TCR was sampled from a woman aged 80 or over with active or convalescent COVID-19. The sample comprised peripheral blood. The CDR3 region has the DNA TGTGCCAGCGAATATGGGACAGGGGGAGGCTACACCTTC. Amino acid sequence: CASEYGTGGGYTF.